This TCR beta chain was documented in a study of metastatic and nonmetastatic thyroid tumors. Study overall: From malignant and benign thyroid patients, repertoires in blood and in tumor or nodule tissue were compared. Study-wide findings and caveats: Malignant tumors reportedly showed significantly higher TCR beta diversity than benign nodules in both blood and tumor.

A few counts support this clone. Its antigen is still unknown. V was pared by 6 bases and J by 8 bases, with 8 bases of the junction left unmatched. The CDR3 has 14 amino acids. The V gene's germline CDR1 is LNHDA and CDR2 SQIVND (reference sequence). No treatment had been given to any patient before thyroid surgery. In the original workflow: What underpinned the distant-metastasis classifier for papillary thyroid cancer was the set of CDR3 differences across clinicopathological groups. Using MiXCR, TCRdb reanalyzed the PCR reads. Here the V and J calls rest on TCRdb's processing, not on the authors' analysis. The sample lists over 55,000 clones, 30% seen once, with around 15% in the top ten.

V and J are TRBV19 and TRBJ1-2, with TRBD1 identical over 11 bases. The sample comprised blood. The TCR sequence derives from a female donor with papillary thyroid cancer or a benign thyroid nodule (not recorded which). Some clones in this sample may be carry-over from other donors' samples. This CDR3 is CASREDRGQKGYTF. As DNA, the CDR3 is TGTGCCAGTAGAGAGGACAGGGGGCAGAAAGGCTACACCTTC.